These T cell receptor beta chains were read from a single sample in a study of T cell changes during pregnancy in multiple sclerosis. The method was immunoSEQ multiplex PCR; TCRdb's version includes in-frame clones alone and lacks a portion of them. The sample carries more than 35,000 clones, approximately 90% recorded once. The sample was CD4+ T cells from peripheral blood mononuclear cells, taken in the first trimester of pregnancy. Receptors originate from a female donor with multiple sclerosis, enrolled in a pregnancy study. Both conserved end residues are part of each CDR3. Each record gives: J gene, clone size, D gene, V gene, CDR3 protein, CDR3 DNA. D genes are given only for firm matches. Clone size, where shown, is once, few, many, or a class for clones that have expanded.

TRBJ2-2 once NA TRBV30 CAWDLQGAGELFF TGTGCCTGGGACTTACAGGGTGCCGGGGAGCTGTTTTTT
TRBJ1-1 NA NA TRBV5-4 CASSLADGGGTEAFF TGTGCCAGCAGCTTGGCCGATGGGGGGGGGACTGAAGCTTTCTTT
TRBJ1-2 NA TRBD1 TRBV9 CASSVAPGGAPGGGSYTF TGTGCCAGCAGCGTAGCGCCCGGTGGGGCTCCAGGGGGCGGGAGCTACACCTTC
TRBJ1-6 few NA TRBV30 CAWSTGTIHNSPLHF TGTGCCTGGAGTACAGGGACCATCCATAATTCACCCCTCCACTTT
TRBJ2-7 NA NA TRBV6-5 CASSYRWADYEQYF TGTGCCAGCAGTTACCGCTGGGCAGACTACGAGCAGTACTTC
TRBJ2-3 NA NA TRBV21-1 CASSKARRLAGSGDTQYF TGTGCCAGCAGCAAAGCGCGGAGGCTAGCGGGGTCAGGAGATACGCAGTATTTT
TRBJ1-2 once NA TRBV19 CASSPQSYGYTF TGTGCCAGTAGCCCACAGTCCTATGGCTACACCTTC
TRBJ1-1 NA TRBD1 TRBV5-8 CASSLDRGFAEAFF TGTGCCAGCAGCTTGGACAGGGGATTCGCTGAAGCTTTCTTT
TRBJ1-4 NA NA TRBV28 CASSSGVLNEKLFF TGTGCCAGCAGTTCAGGGGTCCTTAATGAAAAACTGTTTTTT
TRBJ2-5 NA TRBD1 TRBV5-4 CASSPGQGRETQYF TGTGCCAGCAGCCCGGGACAGGGACGAGAGACCCAGTACTTC
TRBJ2-1 NA TRBD2 TRBV6-5 CASSPRGRAYNEQFF TGTGCCAGCAGCCCGCGAGGGAGGGCCTACAATGAGCAGTTCTTC
TRBJ2-5 NA NA TRBV5-4 CASSFNQETQYF TGTGCCAGCAGCTTTAACCAAGAGACCCAGTACTTC
TRBJ1-1 NA NA TRBV6-1 CASSINRNTEAFF TGTGCCAGCAGTATAAACAGGAACACTGAAGCTTTCTTT
TRBJ2-2 NA NA TRBV6-5 CASSSPPRAGELFF TGTGCCAGCAGTTCGCCCCCGCGGGCCGGGGAGCTGTTTTTT
TRBJ1-2 NA TRBD1 TRBV2 CASRVGQGPYGYTF TGTGCCAGCAGAGTCGGACAGGGCCCATATGGCTACACCTTC
TRBJ1-4 NA NA TRBV9 CASSERGLMPGEKLFF TGTGCCAGCAGCGAGAGGGGGTTGATGCCGGGTGAAAAACTGTTTTTT